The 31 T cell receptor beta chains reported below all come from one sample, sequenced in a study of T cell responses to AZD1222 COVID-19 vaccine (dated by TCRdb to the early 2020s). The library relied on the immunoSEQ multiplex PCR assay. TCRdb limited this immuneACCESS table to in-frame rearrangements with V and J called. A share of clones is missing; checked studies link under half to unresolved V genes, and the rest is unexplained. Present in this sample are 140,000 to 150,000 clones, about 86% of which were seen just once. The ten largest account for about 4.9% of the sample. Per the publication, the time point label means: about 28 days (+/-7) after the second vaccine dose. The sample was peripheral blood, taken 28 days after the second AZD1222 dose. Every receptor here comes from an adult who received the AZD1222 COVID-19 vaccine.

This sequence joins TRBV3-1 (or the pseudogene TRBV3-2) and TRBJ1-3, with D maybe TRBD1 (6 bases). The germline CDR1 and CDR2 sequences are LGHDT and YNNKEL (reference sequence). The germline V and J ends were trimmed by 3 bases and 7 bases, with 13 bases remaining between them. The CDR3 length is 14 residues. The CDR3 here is CASSQGSGGNTIYF. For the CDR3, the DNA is TGTGCCAGCAGCCAGGGTTCCGGGGGCAACACCATATATTTT.

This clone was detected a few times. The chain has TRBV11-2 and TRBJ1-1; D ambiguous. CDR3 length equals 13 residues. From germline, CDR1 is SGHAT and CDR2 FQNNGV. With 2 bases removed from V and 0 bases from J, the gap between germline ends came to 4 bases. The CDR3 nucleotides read TGTGCCAGCAGCTTACAATTGAACACTGAAGCTTTCTTT. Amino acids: CASSLQLNTEAFF.

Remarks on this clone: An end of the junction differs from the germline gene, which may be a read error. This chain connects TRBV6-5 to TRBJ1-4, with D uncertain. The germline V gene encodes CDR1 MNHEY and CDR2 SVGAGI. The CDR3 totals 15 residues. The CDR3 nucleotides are TGTGCCAGCAGTGACTCGGGTCAGCGAATTGAAAAACTGTTTTTT. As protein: CASSDSGQRIEKLFF.

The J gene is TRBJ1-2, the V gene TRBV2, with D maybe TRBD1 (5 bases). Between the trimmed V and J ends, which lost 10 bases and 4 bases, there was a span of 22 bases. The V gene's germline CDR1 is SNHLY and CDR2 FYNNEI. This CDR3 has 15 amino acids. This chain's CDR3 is CATRTLLGHFYGYTF. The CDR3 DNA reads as TGTGCCACTCGGACCCTCCTAGGACATTTCTATGGCTACACCTTC.

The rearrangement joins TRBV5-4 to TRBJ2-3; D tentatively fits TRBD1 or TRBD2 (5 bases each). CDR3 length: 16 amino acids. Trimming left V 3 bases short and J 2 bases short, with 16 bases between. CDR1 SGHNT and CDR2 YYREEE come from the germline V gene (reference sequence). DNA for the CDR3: TGTGCCAGCAGCTGGGACGGGGTACCTACCACAGATACGCAGTATTTT. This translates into CASSWDGVPTTDTQYF.

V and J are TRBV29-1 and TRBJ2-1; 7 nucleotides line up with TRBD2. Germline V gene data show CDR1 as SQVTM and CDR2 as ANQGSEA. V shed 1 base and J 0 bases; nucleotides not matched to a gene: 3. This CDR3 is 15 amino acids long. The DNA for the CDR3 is TGCAGCGTTGAAGTTTGGACTAGCTCCTACAATGAGCAGTTCTTC. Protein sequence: CSVEVWTSSYNEQFF.

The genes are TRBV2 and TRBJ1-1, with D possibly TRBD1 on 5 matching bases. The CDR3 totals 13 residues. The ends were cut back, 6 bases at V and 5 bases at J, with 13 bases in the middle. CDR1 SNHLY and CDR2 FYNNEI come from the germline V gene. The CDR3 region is CASSSNKGTEAFF. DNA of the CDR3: TGTGCCAGCAGCTCTAACAAGGGGACTGAAGCTTTCTTT.

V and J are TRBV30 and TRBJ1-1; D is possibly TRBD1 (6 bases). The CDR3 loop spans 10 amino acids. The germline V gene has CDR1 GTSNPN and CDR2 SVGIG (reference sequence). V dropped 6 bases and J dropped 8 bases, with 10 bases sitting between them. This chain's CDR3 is CACERGEAFF. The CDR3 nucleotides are TGTGCCTGTGAAAGGGGGGAAGCTTTCTTT. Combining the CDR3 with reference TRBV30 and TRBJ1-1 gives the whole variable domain SQTIHQWPATLVQPVGSPLSLECTVEGTSNPNLYWYRQAAGRGLQLLFYSVGIGQISSEVPQNLSASRPQDRQFILSSKKLLLSDSGFYLCACERGEAFFGQGTRLTVV.

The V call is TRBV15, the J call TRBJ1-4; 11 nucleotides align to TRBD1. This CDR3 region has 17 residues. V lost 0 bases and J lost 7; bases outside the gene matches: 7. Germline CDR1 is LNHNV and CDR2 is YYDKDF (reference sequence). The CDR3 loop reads CATSRDGQGAGVEKLFF. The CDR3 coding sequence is TGTGCCACCAGCAGAGATGGACAGGGGGCGGGTGTTGAAAAACTGTTTTTT.

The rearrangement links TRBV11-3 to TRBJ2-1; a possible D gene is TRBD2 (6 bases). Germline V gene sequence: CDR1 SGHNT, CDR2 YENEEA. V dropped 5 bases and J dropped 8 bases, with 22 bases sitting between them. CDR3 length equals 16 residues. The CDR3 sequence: CASSREGTQDGDEQFF. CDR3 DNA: TGTGCCAGCAGCCGGGAAGGGACTCAGGATGGCGATGAGCAGTTCTTC.

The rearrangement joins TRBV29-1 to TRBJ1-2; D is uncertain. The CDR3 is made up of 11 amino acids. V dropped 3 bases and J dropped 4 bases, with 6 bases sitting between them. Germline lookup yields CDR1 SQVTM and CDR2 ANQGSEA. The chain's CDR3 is CSVDERYGYTF. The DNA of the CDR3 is TGCAGCGTTGATGAGCGCTATGGCTACACCTTC. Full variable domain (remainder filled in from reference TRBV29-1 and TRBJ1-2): SAVISQKPSRDICQRGTSLTIQCQVDSQVTMMFWYRQQPGQSLTLIATANQGSEATYESGFVIDKFPISRPNLTFSTLTVSNMSPEDSSIYLCSVDERYGYTFGSGTRLTVV.

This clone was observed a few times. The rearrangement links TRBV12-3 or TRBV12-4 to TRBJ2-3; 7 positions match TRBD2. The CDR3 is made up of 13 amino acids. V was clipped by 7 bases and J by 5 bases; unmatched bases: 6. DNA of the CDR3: TGTGCCAGCACCTTGGGGGGGTTAGATACGCAGTATTTT. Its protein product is CASTLGGLDTQYF.

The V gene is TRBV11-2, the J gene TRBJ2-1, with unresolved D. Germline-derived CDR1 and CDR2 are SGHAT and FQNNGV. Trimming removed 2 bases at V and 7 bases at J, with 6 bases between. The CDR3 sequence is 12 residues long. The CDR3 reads CASSLYTNEQFF. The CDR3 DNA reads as TGTGCCAGCAGCTTATACACTAATGAGCAGTTCTTC.

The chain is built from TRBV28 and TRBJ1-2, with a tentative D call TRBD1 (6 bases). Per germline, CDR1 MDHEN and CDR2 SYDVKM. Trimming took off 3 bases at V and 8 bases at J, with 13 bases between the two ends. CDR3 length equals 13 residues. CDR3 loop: CASSFAGEGGYTF. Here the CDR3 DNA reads TGTGCCAGCAGTTTTGCAGGGGAGGGCGGCTACACCTTC.

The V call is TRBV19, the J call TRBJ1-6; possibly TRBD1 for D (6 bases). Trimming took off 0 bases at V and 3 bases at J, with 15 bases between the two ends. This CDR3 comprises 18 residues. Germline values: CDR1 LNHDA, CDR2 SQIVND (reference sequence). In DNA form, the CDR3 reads TGTGCCAGTAGTATAGAACCTCGGAAACAGGGCTATAATTCACCCCTCCACTTT. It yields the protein CASSIEPRKQGYNSPLHF.

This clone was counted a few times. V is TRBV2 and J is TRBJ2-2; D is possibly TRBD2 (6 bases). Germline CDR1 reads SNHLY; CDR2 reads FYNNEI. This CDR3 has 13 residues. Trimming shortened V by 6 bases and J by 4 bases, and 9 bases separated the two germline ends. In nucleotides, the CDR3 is TGTGCCAGCAGACTAGCTCTCACCGGGGAGCTGTTTTTT. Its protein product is CASRLALTGELFF.

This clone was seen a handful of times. CDR3 sequence (DNA): TGTGCCAGCAGTGAATCCGCAGGGAACTCTGGGGCCAACGTCCTGACTTTC. Translating it yields CASSESAGNSGANVLTF. The chain is built from TRBV2 and TRBJ2-6, with D perhaps TRBD1 (5 bases). Trimming took 2 bases from V and 0 from J, leaving 11 bases between them. The CDR3 extends over 17 amino acids. Germline V gives CDR1 SNHLY, CDR2 FYNNEI.

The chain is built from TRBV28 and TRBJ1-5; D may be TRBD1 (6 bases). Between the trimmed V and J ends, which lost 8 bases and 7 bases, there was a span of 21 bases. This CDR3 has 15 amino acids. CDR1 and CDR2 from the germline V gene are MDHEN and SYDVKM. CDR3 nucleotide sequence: TGTGCCAGCCATTCCTCAGGGGAAGGAAGACAGCCCCAGCATTTT. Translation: CASHSSGEGRQPQHF.

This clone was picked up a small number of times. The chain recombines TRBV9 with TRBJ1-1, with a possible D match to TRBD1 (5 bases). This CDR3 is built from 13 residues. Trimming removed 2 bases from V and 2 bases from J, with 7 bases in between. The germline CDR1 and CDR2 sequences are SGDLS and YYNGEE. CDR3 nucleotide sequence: TGTGCCAGCAGCGTCCAGGGTAACACTGAAGCTTTCTTT. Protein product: CASSVQGNTEAFF.

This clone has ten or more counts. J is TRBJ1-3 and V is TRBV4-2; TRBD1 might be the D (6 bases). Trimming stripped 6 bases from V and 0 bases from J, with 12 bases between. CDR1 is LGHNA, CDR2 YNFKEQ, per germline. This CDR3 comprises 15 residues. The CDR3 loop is CASSFSDSSGNTIYF. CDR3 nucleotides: TGTGCCAGCAGTTTTTCGGACAGCTCTGGAAACACCATATATTTT.

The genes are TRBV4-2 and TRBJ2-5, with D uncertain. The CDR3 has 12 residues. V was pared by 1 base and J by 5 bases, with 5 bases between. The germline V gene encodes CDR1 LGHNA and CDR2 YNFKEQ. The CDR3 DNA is TGTGCCAGCAGCCAAGCTAGGGAGACCCAGTACTTC. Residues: CASSQARETQYF.

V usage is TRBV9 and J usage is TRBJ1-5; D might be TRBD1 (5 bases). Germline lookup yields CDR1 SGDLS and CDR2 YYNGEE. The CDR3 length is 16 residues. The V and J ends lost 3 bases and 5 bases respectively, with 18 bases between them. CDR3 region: CASSAGVGDGDQPQHF. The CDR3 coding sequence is TGTGCCAGCAGCGCCGGAGTGGGGGACGGAGATCAGCCCCAGCATTTT. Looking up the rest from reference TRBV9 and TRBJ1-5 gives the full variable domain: DSGVTQTPKHLITATGQRVTLRCSPRSGDLSVYWYQQSLDQGLQFLIQYYNGEERAKGNILERFSAQQFPDLHSELNLSSLELGDSALYFCASSAGVGDGDQPQHFGDGTRLSIL.

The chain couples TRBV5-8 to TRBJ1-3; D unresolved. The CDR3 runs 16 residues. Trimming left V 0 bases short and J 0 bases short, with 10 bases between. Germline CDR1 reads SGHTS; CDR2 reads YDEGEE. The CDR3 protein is CASSLATLSSGNTIYF. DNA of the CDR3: TGTGCCAGCAGCTTGGCAACATTGAGCTCTGGAAACACCATATATTTT.

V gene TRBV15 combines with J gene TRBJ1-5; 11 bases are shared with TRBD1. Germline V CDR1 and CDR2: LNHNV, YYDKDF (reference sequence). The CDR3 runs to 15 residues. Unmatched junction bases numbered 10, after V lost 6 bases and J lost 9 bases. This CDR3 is CATREDGTGGRPQHF. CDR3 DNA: TGTGCCACCAGAGAAGACGGGACAGGGGGTAGGCCCCAGCATTTT.

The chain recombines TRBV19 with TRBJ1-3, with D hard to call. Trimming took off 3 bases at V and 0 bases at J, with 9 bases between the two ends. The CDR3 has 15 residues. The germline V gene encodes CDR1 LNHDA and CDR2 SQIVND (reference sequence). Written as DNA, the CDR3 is TGTGCCAGTAGTATTTCCGGAAACTCTGGAAACACCATATATTTT. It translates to CASSISGNSGNTIYF.

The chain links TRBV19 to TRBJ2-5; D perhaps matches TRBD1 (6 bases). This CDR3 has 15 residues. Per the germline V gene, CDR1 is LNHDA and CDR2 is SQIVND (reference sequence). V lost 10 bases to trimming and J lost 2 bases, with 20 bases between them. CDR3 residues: CATLNRDSGQETQYF. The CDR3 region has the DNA TGTGCCACCCTAAACAGGGATTCGGGACAAGAGACCCAGTACTTC.

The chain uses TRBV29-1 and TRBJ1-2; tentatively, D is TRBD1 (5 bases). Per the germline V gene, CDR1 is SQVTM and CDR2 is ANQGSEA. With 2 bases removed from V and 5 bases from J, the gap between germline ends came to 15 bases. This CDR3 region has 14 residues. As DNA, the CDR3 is TGCAGCGTTGAATCTGGGGGAGGAGGGTATGGCTACACCTTC. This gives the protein CSVESGGGGYGYTF.

The CDR3 nucleotides are TGTGCCAGCAGGGGACTTAACACCGGGGAGCTGTTTTTT. Translated: CASRGLNTGELFF. The V and J genes are TRBV6-4 and TRBJ2-2, with D perhaps TRBD2 (6 bases). Trimming removed 6 bases at V and 2 bases at J, with 7 bases between. The CDR3 has 13 residues. Germline V gene data show CDR1 as MRHNA and CDR2 as SNTAGT.

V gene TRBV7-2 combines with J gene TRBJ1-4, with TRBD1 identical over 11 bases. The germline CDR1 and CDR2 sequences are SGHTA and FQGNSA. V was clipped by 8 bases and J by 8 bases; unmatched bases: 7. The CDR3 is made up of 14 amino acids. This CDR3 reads CASGAGTGGEKLFF. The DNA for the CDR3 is TGTGCCAGCGGGGCTGGGACAGGGGGGGAAAAACTGTTTTTT.

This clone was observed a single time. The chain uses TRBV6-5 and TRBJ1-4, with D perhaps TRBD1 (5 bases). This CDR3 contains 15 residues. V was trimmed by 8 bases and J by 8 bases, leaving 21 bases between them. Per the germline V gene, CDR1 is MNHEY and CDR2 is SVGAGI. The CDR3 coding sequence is TGTGCCAGCTTACCCTCGGGGGGATCGGACGAAAAACTGTTTTTT. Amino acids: CASLPSGGSDEKLFF.

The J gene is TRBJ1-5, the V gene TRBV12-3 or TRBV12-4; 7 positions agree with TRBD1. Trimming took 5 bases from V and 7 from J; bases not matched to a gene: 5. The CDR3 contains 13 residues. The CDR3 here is CASSPGQQQPQHF. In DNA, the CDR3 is TGTGCCAGCAGTCCGGGACAGCAACAGCCCCAGCATTTT.